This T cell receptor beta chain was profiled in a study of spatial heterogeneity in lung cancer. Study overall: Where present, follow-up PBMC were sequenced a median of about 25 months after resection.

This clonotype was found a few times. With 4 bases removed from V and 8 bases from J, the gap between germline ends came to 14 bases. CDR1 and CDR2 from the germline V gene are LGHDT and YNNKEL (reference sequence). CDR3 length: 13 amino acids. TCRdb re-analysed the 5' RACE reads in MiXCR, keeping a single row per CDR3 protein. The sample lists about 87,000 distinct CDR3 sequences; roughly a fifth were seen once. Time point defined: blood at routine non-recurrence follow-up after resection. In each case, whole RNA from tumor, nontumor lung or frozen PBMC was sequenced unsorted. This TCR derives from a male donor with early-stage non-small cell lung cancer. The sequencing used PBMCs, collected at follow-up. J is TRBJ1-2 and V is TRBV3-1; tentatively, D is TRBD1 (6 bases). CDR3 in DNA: TGTGCCAGCAGCCGCCTGGGGACACCCGGCTACACCTTC. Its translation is CASSRLGTPGYTF.